This paragraph reports one T cell receptor (beta chain). This clonotype was counted only a few times. Its antigen remains undetermined. Base-call qualities are not available, and no considerably larger clone is one nucleotide away. The germline V gene sets CDR1 to SGHDT and CDR2 to YYEEEE. From the cysteine through the phenylalanine, the CDR3 covers 15 amino acids. The entry retains the CDR3 DNA only, 45 bases that are in frame from base 1. Here V drops 4 bases and J drops 5 bases, and the junction holds 8 bases not matched to any gene. The record originates from a study of human T cells and chemical hapten exposure (dated by TCRdb to the early 2020s). Regarding the research as a whole: For sensitization, 2% DPC in acetone was applied to a 2 cm by 2 cm area of upper inner arm skin. The study tracked peripheral blood TCR repertoire changes in vivo during primary and secondary sensitization to the hapten diphenylcyclopropenone (DPC) in alopecia patients. Libraries were pooled for sequencing, and per-sample TCR yields varied mainly because of small differences in library volumes within the pool. Throughout the study period of around 24 weeks, patients also received therapeutic DPC doses to the scalp every week. Most of the patients in the cohort were female, and the cohort covered alopecia areata with under or over 50% scalp involvement, alopecia totalis and alopecia universalis. Under 30 alopecia patients gave blood for TCR sequencing at one to four time points (pre-sensitization, 2, 6 and 24 weeks). Patch testing was performed on the upper back with Finn chambers containing 0.01% DPC, and the patch tests were scored after 6 days according to International Contact Dermatitis Research Group standards. Blood samples were taken from patients before sensitization (week 0) and at 2, 6 and about 24 weeks after DPC sensitization. The research as a whole found: All patients had alopecia, a presumed autoimmune disease, so their immune response might differ from that of healthy individuals. DPC sensitization did not change how many TCRs were above 1 in 1000 frequency, and no evidence was found of alterations in global repertoire structure. Repeated subsampling changed both the strength of the expansion versus patch-test correlation and the threshold at which the correlation became significant. Compared with pre-sensitization or healthy control sets, expanded TCRs formed significantly more large CDR3 similarity clusters, which is consistent with antigen-driven responses. Patch test score correlated positively with the number of PT1 expanded TCRs, reaching significance at thresholds 8, 16 and 32 but not at 4.

Library method: RACE. The data were produced on a NextSeq 500. During library preparation, unique molecular identifiers were attached to individual cDNA molecules so that TCRs could be counted quantitatively and reproducibly. Each blood RNA sample was used to sequence both TCR alpha and TCR beta chains. Per the source publication's procedure: Samples had a median of around 92,000 TCRs, with a range from roughly 23,224 to 750,000. V, J and CDR3 annotation of the TCR reads was carried out using the Decombinator software suite. For PS versus PT1 abundance plots, all samples were subsampled to the same number of TCRs (28,000). TCRs were defined as expanded if absent before sensitization and observed at least eight times at the 2-week time point. In TCRdb, the public reads were trimmed at Q25 with fastp and aligned with MiXCR, with productive beta chains retained. Here each entry gathers all rows of one CDR3 protein and keeps the most common genes and DNA. In this record, the V and J calls reflect TCRdb's handling and not the investigators' own analysis. In all, the sample holds 45,000 to 70,000 distinct CDR3 sequences, and 9.3% of those were seen once. 10% to 15% of the sample goes to the ten largest clones.

Sample time point, as interpreted from the label and publication: patch test 1, 2 weeks after DPC sensitization. Read against the paper, the sample's treatment or condition label means: therapeutic diphenylcyclopropenone sensitization with weekly scalp DPC. At every patch-test visit, the blood draw took place before the patch test was put on. Eligible patients were aged 18 to 70, diagnosed with alopecia, deemed suitable for DPC therapy, and excluded if pregnant. Total RNA was extracted from unfractionated whole blood that had been collected in Tempus Blood RNA tubes. The sequencing here drew on whole blood, taken in connection with sensitization to the hapten diphenylcyclopropenone (DPC). The chain links TRBV5-6 with TRBJ2-1; TRBD1 agrees with 8 junctional bases. The TCR was taken from a middle-aged woman with alopecia areata. Some clones in this sample may be carry-over from other donors' samples. The encoded CDR3 is CASSLSDRENNEQFF. The bases read TGTGCCAGCAGCCTATCGGACAGGGAGAACAATGAGCAGTTCTTC.